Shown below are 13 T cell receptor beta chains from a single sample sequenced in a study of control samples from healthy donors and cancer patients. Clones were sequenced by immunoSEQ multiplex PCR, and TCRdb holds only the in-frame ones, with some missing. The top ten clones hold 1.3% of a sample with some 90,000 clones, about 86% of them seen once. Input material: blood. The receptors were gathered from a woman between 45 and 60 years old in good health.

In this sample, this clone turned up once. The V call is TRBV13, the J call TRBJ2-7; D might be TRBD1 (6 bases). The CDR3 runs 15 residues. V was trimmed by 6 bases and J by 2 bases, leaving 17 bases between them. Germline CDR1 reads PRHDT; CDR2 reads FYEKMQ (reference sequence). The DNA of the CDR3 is TGTGCCAGCAGTAACGTGGGGGCCACCGCCTACGAGCAGTACTTC. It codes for CASSNVGATAYEQYF.

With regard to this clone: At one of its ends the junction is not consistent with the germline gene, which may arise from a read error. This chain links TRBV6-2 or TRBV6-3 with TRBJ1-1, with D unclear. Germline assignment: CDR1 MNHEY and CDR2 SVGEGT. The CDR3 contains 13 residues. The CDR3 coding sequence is TGTGCCAGCAGTGACTCGATGGACACTGAAGCTTTCTTT. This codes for CASSDSMDTEAFF.

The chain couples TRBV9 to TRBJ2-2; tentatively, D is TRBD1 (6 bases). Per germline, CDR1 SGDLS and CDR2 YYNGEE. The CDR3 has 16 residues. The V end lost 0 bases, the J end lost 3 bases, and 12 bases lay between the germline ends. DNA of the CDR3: TGTGCCAGCAGCGTAGAGCACAGGGTTCACACCGGGGAGCTGTTTTTT. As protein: CASSVEHRVHTGELFF.

The CDR3 is CASSPRLRAGGTNEQFF. Written as DNA, the CDR3 is TGTGCCAGCAGCCCCCGATTGAGAGCGGGAGGCACGAATGAGCAGTTCTTC. J is TRBJ2-1 and V is TRBV9, with 9 bases identical to TRBD2. Germline CDR1 reads SGDLS; CDR2 reads YYNGEE. The CDR3 is made up of 17 amino acids. The V and J ends lost 4 bases and 7 bases, in that order; junction bases with no gene match: 15.

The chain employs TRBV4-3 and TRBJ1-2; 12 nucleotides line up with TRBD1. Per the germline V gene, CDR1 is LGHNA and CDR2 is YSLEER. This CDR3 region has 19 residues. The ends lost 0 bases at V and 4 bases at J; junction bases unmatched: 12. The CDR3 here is CASSQDSGTGGSSIYGYTF. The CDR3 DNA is TGCGCCAGCAGCCAAGATTCTGGGACAGGGGGCTCGAGTATCTATGGCTACACCTTC.

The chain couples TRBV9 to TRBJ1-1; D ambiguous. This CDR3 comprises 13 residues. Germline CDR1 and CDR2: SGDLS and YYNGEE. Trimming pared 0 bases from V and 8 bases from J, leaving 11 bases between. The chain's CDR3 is CASSVGFSGEAFF. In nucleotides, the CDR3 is TGTGCCAGCAGCGTAGGATTTTCCGGGGAAGCTTTCTTT.

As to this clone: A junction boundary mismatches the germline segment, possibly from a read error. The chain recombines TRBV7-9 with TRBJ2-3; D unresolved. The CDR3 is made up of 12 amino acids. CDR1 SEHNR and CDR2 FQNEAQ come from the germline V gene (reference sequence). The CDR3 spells CASSFSKDTQYF. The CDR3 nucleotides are TGTGCCAGCAGTTTCAGCAAAGATACGCAGTATTTT. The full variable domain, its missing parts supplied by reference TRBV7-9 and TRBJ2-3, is DTGVSQNPRHKITKRGQNVTFRCDPISEHNRLYWYRQTLGQGPEFLTYFQNEAQLEKSRLLSDRFSAERPKGSFSTLEIQRTEQGDSAMYLCASSFSKDTQYFGPGTRLTVL.

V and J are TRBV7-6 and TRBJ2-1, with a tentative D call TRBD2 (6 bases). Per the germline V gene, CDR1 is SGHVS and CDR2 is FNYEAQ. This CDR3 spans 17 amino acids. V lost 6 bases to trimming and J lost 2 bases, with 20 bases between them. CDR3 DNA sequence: TGTGCCAGCAGTTCGCCTCGTGAGCGGGTTACCTACAATGAGCAGTTCTTC. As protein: CASSSPRERVTYNEQFF.

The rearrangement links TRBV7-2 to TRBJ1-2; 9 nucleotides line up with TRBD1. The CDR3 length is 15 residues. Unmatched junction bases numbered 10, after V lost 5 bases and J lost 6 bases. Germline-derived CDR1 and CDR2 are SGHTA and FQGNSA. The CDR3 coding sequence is TGTGCCAGCAGCACCCACAGGGGGCAGGGGGATGGCTACACCTTC. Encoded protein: CASSTHRGQGDGYTF.

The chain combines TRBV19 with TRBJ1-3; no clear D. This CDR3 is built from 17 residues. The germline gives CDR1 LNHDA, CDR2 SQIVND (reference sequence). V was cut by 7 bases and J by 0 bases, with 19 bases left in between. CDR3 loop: CASTPNVPPRSGNTIYF. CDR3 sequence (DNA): TGTGCCAGTACCCCTAATGTACCGCCACGCTCTGGAAACACCATATATTTT.

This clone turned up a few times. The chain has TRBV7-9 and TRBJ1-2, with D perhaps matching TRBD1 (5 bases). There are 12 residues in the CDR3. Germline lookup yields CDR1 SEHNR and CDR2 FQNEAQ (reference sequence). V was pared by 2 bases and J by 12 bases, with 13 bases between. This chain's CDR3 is CASSLRGLSNTF. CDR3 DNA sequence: TGTGCCAGCAGCTTACGGGGCCTGTCAAACACCTTC.

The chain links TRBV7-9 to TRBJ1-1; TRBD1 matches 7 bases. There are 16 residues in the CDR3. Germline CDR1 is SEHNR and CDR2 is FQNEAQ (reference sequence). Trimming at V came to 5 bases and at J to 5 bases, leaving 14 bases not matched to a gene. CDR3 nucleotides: TGTGCCAGCAGCCCTCAGGGGGGGTCGAGGAAGACTGAAGCTTTCTTT. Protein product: CASSPQGGSRKTEAFF.

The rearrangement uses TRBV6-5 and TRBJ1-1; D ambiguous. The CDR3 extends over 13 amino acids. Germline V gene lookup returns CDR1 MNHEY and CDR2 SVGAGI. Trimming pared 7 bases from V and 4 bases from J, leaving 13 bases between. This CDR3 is CASNNERGTEAFF. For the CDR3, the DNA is TGTGCCAGCAATAACGAGCGTGGCACTGAAGCTTTCTTT.